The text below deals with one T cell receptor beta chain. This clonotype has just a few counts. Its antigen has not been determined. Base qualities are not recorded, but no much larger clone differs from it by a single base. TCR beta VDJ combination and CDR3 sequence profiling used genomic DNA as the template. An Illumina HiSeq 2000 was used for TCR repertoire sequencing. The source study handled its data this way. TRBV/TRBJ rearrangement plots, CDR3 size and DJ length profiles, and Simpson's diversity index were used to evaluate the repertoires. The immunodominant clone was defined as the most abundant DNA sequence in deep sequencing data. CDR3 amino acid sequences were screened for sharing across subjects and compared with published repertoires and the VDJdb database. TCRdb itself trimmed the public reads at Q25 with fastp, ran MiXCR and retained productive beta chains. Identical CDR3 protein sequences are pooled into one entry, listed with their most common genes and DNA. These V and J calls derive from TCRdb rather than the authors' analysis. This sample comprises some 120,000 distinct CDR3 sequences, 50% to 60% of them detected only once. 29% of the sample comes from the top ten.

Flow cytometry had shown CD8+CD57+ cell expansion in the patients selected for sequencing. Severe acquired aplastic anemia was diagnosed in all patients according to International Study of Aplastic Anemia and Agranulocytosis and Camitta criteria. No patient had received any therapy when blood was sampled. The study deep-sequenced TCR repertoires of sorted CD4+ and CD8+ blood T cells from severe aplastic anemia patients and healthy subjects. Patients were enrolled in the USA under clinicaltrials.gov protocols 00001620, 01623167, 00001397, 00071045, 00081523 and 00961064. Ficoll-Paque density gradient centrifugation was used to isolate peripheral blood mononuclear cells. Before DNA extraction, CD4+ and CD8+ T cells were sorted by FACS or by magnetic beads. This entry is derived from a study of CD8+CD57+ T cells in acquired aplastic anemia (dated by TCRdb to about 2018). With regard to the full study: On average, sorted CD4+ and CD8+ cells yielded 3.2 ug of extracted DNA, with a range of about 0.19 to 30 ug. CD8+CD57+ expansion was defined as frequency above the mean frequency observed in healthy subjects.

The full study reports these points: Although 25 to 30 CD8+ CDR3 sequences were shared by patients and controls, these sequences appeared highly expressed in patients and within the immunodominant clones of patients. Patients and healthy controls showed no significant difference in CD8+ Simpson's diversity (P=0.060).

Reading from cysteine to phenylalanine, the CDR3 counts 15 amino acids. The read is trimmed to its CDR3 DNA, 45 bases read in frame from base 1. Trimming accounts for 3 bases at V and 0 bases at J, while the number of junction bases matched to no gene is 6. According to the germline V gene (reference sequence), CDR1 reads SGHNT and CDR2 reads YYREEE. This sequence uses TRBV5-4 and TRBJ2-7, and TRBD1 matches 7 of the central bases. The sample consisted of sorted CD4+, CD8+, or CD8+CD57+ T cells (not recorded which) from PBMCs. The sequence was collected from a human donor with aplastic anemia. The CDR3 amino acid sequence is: CASSSTGSSSYEQYF. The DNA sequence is TGTGCCAGCAGCTCGACAGGGTCTAGCTCCTACGAGCAGTACTTC.